This T cell receptor beta chain was found in a study of blood T cells in healthy people across ages. This clonotype showed up just a few times. Its antigen is not identified. Broader study findings: Per million T cells, TCR beta diversity dropped roughly linearly as age increased.

Together with a sample-barcoded 5' primer, a J-beta primer mix was included in a second PCR lasting roughly 6 to 12 cycles. Tagging of each cDNA molecule was performed by a template-switch adaptor with 12 random nucleotides. TCRdb passed the 5' RACE reads through MiXCR, listing each CDR3 protein once. The table includes roughly 1,500,000 distinct CDR3 sequences, roughly 32% detected once. Donation came from healthy Caucasian individuals in Russia who were aged about 6 to 95. Per sample, extraction of total RNA gave at least 5.5 micrograms in every case. The sequencing sample was made of blood. This TCR was sampled from a woman aged 25 to 39 in good health.

The DNA of the CDR3 is TGCGCCAGCAGCCGGACCGGGACTAGGTCGAGGGATACGCAGTATTTT. This gives the protein CASSRTGTRSRDTQYF. The V call is TRBV4-1, the J call TRBJ2-3, with TRBD2 identical over 8 bases. The CDR3 spans 16 residues. In germline, CDR1 is MGHRA, CDR2 YSYEKL. The V and J ends lost 4 bases and 6 bases, in that order; junction bases with no gene match: 12.